This T cell receptor beta chain emerged from a study of blood T cell repertoires in COVID-19. The table came from immunoSEQ multiplex PCR; TCRdb's copy has only in-frame clones and leaves some out. This repertoire shows fewer than 200,000 clones, approximately 77% found once; its top ten account for 18%. Cohort allocation depended upon clinical history that participants reported. Two negative PCRs, clearance, or symptom resolution were required of recovered Cohort 3 donors. V was pared by 4 bases and J by 9 bases, with 10 bases between. CDR1 SGHVS and CDR2 FNYEAQ come from the germline V gene. This CDR3 contains 12 residues.

The sequencing input was PBMCs or T cells enriched from blood (not recorded which). This TCR was recovered from a man aged 55 to 69 who had recovered from COVID-19. V and J are TRBV7-6 and TRBJ2-1; D remains unclear. CDR3: CASSSISAEQFF. The CDR3 bases are TGTGCCAGCAGCTCAATTAGTGCTGAGCAGTTCTTC.